This T cell receptor (beta chain) was sequenced during a study of blood T cell repertoires in COVID-19. In the study overall: PBMCs, B-cell-depleted T cells, or T cells were the source of the cDNA or gDNA that made up the material.

V was trimmed by 2 bases and J by 2 bases, leaving 11 bases between them. This CDR3 comprises 15 residues. The germline V gene has CDR1 SGHDT and CDR2 YYEEEE. This clone turned up a few times. Sequencing used immunoSEQ multiplex PCR; TCRdb keeps in-frame clones, though not all of them. The table records around 160,000 clones, roughly 80% of them present only once. Enrollees, 18 to 89 years old, lived in roughly 24 US areas. Which cohort a participant joined came from the clinical history participants gave. The TCR was taken from a woman aged 60-75 years who had recovered from COVID-19. The sequenced sample consisted of PBMCs or T cells enriched from blood (not recorded which). This chain connects TRBV5-6 to TRBJ1-3; D is uncertain. The CDR3 sequence: CASSFRVVTGNTIYF. The CDR3 region has the DNA TGTGCCAGCAGCTTCCGGGTTGTAACTGGAAACACCATATATTTT.